The sample holds one count of the clone carrying this T cell receptor (beta chain). These data are taken from a study of CD8 T cells in Susac syndrome. CD8+ and CD4+ T cells from blood underwent TCR beta sequencing, which was carried out in a high-throughput format. Healthy donors constituted the controls, which were matched for age and sex. TEMRA cells were enriched by FACS, while CD8+ and CD4+ T cells were obtained through a negative isolation that was performed magnetically. After removal of 0 bases from V and 4 bases from J, the junction contained 4 bases not matched to a gene. Germline CDR1 SGHRS, CDR2 YFSETQ. This CDR3 has 16 amino acids. Random-hexamer reverse transcription was applied to about 0.5 to 1 ug RNA. The immunoSEQ assay covered 54 Vbeta and 13 Jbeta segments for CDR3. Each CDR3 protein is one row after TCRdb ran MiXCR on the immunoSEQ multiplex PCR reads. The table includes 120,000 to 150,000 distinct CDR3 sequences, less than 95% detected once.

The sequence was obtained from a human donor in good health. The chain couples TRBV5-1 to TRBJ2-5, with 12 bases lining up with TRBD2. Sample: CD4+ T cells from PBMCs. The CDR3 region has the DNA TGCGCCAGCAGCTTGGGGACTAGCGGGAAATCAGAGACCCAGTACTTC. Its protein is CASSLGTSGKSETQYF.